The 3 T cell receptor beta chains given below trace back to one sample, sequenced in a study of shared clonotypes between healthy human individuals. Method: immunoSEQ multiplex PCR; TCRdb's copy keeps in-frame clones and lacks some. There are hundreds of thousands of clones in the sample; about 95% occur only once, and 0.095% to 0.12% lies in the top ten. CD45RO negativity and positive selection for CCR7 defined naive CD8 cells, a population that excluded terminally differentiated effector memory CD45RA+ cells. Sequencing input: naive CD8+ T cells sorted from blood. These receptors were obtained from a woman in her 30s in good health.

This chain joins TRBV7-9 and TRBJ2-7; D is perhaps TRBD1 or TRBD2 (6 bases each). Germline V gene lookup returns CDR1 SEHNR and CDR2 FQNEAQ (reference sequence). Trimming left V 1 base short and J 2 bases short, with 12 bases between. CDR3 length equals 15 residues. This chain's CDR3 is CASSLVRGPAYEQYF. The CDR3 DNA reads TGTGCCAGCAGCTTAGTTCGGGGGCCTGCCTACGAGCAGTACTTC.

The chain combines TRBV9 with TRBJ1-1, with no clear D. Germline V gene lookup returns CDR1 SGDLS and CDR2 YYNGEE. This CDR3 has 12 residues. Trimming took 3 bases from V and 6 from J, leaving 9 bases between them. CDR3 bases: TGTGCCAGCAGCGCATACAGCGCTGAAGCTTTCTTT. Protein product: CASSAYSAEAFF.

The J gene is TRBJ1-3, the V gene TRBV5-4; perhaps TRBD1 as D (5 bases). The CDR3 is made up of 14 amino acids. Trimming took 5 bases from V and 8 from J, leaving 17 bases between them. Germline V gene sequence: CDR1 SGHNT, CDR2 YYREEE (reference sequence). The CDR3 loop is CASSLRGGPDTIYF. The CDR3, as DNA: TGTGCCAGCAGTTTAAGGGGCGGGCCGGACACCATATATTTT.